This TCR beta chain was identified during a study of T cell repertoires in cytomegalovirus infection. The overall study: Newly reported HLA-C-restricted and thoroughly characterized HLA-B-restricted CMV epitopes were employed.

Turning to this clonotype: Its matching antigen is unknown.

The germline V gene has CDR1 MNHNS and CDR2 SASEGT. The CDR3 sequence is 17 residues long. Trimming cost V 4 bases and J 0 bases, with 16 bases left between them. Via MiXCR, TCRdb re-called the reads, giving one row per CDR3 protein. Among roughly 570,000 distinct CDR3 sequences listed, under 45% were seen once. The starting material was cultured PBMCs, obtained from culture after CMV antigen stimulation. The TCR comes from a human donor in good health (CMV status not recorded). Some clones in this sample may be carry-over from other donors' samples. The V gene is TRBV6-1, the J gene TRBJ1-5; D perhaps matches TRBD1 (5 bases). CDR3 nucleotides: TGTGCCAGCAGTGGGGACGAGGGGCATAATAGCAATCAGCCCCAGCATTTT. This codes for CASSGDEGHNSNQPQHF.